This T cell receptor beta chain was retrieved from a study of shared clonotypes between healthy human individuals. Overall study context: Three plates were used per donor for CD4 naive, three for CD4 memory, two for CD8 naive and one for CD8 memory.

This clone was observed a few times. Naive CD8 cells lacked CD45RO and underwent positive selection for CCR7, leaving out terminally differentiated effector memory CD45RA+ cells. Only in-frame clones appear in the TCRdb table, and some are missing; sequencing was by immunoSEQ multiplex PCR. This sample yields around 640,000 clones, of which approximately 96% are seen a single time; less than 0.13% belongs to the top ten. Germline values: CDR1 SGHNT, CDR2 YYREEE (reference sequence). V was clipped by 4 bases and J by 5 bases; unmatched bases: 7. This CDR3 is built from 16 residues. V and J are TRBV5-4 and TRBJ2-3, with 13 positions matching TRBD2. What was sequenced was naive CD8+ T cells sorted from blood. The TCR comes from a young woman in good health. In nucleotides, the CDR3 is TGTGCCAGCAGCCTGAAACTAGCGGGAGGGGTAGATACGCAGTATTTT. Translation gives CASSLKLAGGVDTQYF.